The 30 T cell receptor beta chains below were found in one sample sequenced in a study of tumor-infiltrating lymphocytes in primary liver carcinoma. Constant-region priming of 500 to 550 ng total RNA yielded TCR beta cDNA. Library construction for TCR beta comprised three nested multiplex PCR rounds performed with slightly modified ARM-PCR. In the first two PCR rounds, TRBV1-TRBV30 forward primers were paired with a C-beta reverse primer, and each round lasted approximately 10 cycles. TCRdb used MiXCR to reprocess the multiplex PCR reads, holding one entry per CDR3 protein. This table has approximately 60,000 distinct CDR3 sequences, over 65% appearing once. From unsorted bulk tissue weighing roughly 17-32 mg, DNA and RNA were co-extracted. Sequenced sample: liver tumor tissue from sampling region 2. Subset here: tumor region T2, inferior pole. All receptors derive from a man between 35 and 55 years old with primary liver carcinoma and hepatitis B virus infection.

Of note for this clonotype: The CDR3 ends on some other residue instead of the conserved phenylalanine or tryptophan, so this is likely a read error. This chain connects TRBV6-5 to TRBJ2-5; possible D gene TRBD2, 6 bases. Trimming took 4 bases from V and 5 from J, leaving 11 bases between them. There are 13 residues in the CDR3. The germline V gene has CDR1 MNHEY and CDR2 SVGAGI. Here the CDR3 reads CASSSGRVETQYS. In DNA, the CDR3 is TGTGCCAGCAGTTCCGGGAGAGTGGAGACCCAGTACTCC.

As for this clonotype: The junction departs from the called germline gene at one end, perhaps through a read error. V and J are TRBV11-2 and TRBJ2-5; 8 bases are a match to TRBD2. Germline CDR1 SGHAT, CDR2 FQNNGV. The CDR3 loop spans 16 amino acids. CDR3: CDSSQTSGGRKETQYF. The CDR3 bases are TGTGACAGCAGCCAAACTTCTGGCGGGAGGAAAGAAACCCAGTACTTC.

Comments on this clonotype: A read error may produce the germline difference seen at one junction end. J is TRBJ1-3 and V is TRBV11-2; D is possibly TRBD1 (5 bases). Germline lookup yields CDR1 SGHAT and CDR2 FQNNGV. The CDR3 loop spans 15 amino acids. Here the CDR3 reads CASSFFEGAGDTTYF. In nucleotides, the CDR3 is TGTGCCAGCAGCTTTTTTGAAGGGGCTGGAGACACCACATATTTT.

About this clonotype itself: The junction departs from the called germline gene at one end, perhaps through a read error. The V and J genes are TRBV7-9 and TRBJ1-1; 10 bases agree with TRBD1. This CDR3 contains 13 residues. Germline V gene lookup returns CDR1 SEHNR and CDR2 FQNEAQ (reference sequence). CDR3 protein: CASNLTGGTEVFF. DNA for the CDR3: TGTGCCAGCAACTTGACAGGGGGCACTGAAGTTTTCTTT.

To note about this clonotype: A clone one base away is much larger, so this may be a read error. CDR3 sequence reads: CAGSPSSGGPSDEQYF. The CDR3 DNA sequence: TGTGCCGGCAGCCCATCTAGCGGGGGGCCCTCTGACGAGCAGTACTTC. V usage is TRBV7-9 and J usage is TRBJ2-7; 11 bases align to TRBD2. CDR1 is SEHNR, CDR2 FQNEAQ, per germline (reference sequence). CDR3 size: 16 residues.

About this clonotype: One end of the junction does not line up with germline, which may come from a read error. The chain carries TRBV12-3 or TRBV12-4 and TRBJ2-7, with 9 bases aligning to TRBD2. The CDR3 loop spans 12 amino acids. CDR3 sequence (DNA): TGTACCAGCACAGCGGGAGGCAATGTGCAGTACTTC. Encoded protein: CTSTAGGNVQYF.

In this sample, this clonotype turned up once. It may be a read error: a sequence one base away is much more abundant. The chain links TRBV30 to TRBJ2-4; TRBD2 matches 7 bases. Germline loops: CDR1 GTSNPN, CDR2 SVGIG (reference sequence). The CDR3 consists of 15 residues. The trim removed 2 bases at V and 2 bases at J, leaving 6 bases unmatched. The CDR3 bases are TGTGCCTGGAGTAACCGGGGGGTATCCAAAAACATTCAGTACTTC. Translation gives CAWSNRGVSKNIQYF. Supplemented by reference TRBV30 and TRBJ2-4, the full variable domain reads SQTIHQWPATLVQPVGSPLSLECTVEGTSNPNLYWYRQAAGRGLQLLFYSVGIGQISSEVPQNLSASRPQDRQFILSSKKLLLSDSGFYLCAWSNRGVSKNIQYFGAGTRLSVL.

A remark on this clonotype: The junction and the germline gene differ at one end; a read error may be behind it. The chain is built from TRBV29-1 and TRBJ1-2, with D perhaps matching TRBD1 (5 bases). Germline-derived CDR1 and CDR2 are SQVTM and ANQGSEA. The length of the CDR3 is 14 residues. The DNA for the CDR3 is TGCAGCGTTGAATGGTCAGGGAGTAACTATGTCTACACCTTC. Translation gives CSVEWSGSNYVYTF. The complete variable domain, with remaining parts taken from reference TRBV29-1 and TRBJ1-2, reads SAVISQKPSRDICQRGTSLTIQCQVDSQVTMMFWYRQQPGQSLTLIATANQGSEATYESGFVIDKFPISRPNLTFSTLTVSNMSPEDSSIYLCSVEWSGSNYVYTFGSGTRLTVV.

A word on this clonotype: The CDR3 does not end in the conserved phenylalanine or tryptophan, so this is likely a read error. This chain joins TRBV11-2 and TRBJ2-3, with no clear D. CDR1 is SGHAT, CDR2 FQNNGV, per germline. This CDR3 contains 13 residues. CDR3 nucleotide sequence: TGTGACAGCAGCTTGATTAGCACAGAGACGCAGTATCTT. Its translation: CDSSLISTETQYL.

Regarding this clonotype: A much larger clone sits a single nucleotide away, making a read error possible. CDR3 DNA sequence: TGTGCCAGCAGCCAAGATTTCGGACAGGGTTTCAATGAGCAGTTCTTC. Translation gives CASSQDFGQGFNEQFF. The chain is built from TRBV14 and TRBJ2-1; 8 nucleotides align to TRBD1. Looked up from germline, CDR1 is SGHDN and CDR2 is FVKESK. The junction had 7 bases not matched to a gene; V was cut back by 0 bases and J by 6 bases. This CDR3 is 16 amino acids long.

The chain combines TRBV11-2 with TRBJ2-7, with 8 positions matching TRBD2. The V segment lost 4 bases and the J segment 6 bases; nucleotides outside the gene matches: 14. The CDR3 loop spans 16 amino acids. CDR1 is SGHAT, CDR2 FQNNGV, per germline. CDR3 coding DNA: TGTGCCAGCAGCTACGGCGGGAGGACCTCGGGAAGCGAGCAGTACTTC. Translation: CASSYGGRTSGSEQYF.

Concerning this clonotype: A much larger clone differs by one base, so this may be a read error. This chain joins TRBV6-2 or TRBV6-3 and TRBJ2-1; D is unclear. CDR1 and CDR2 (germline): MNHEY, SVGEGT. The CDR3 has 14 residues. CDR3 residues: CASSLQGFYYEQFF. DNA for the CDR3: TGTGCCAGCAGCTTGCAAGGGTTCTACTATGAGCAGTTCTTC.

Concerning this clonotype: Its ends do not fully match the called genes, so a read error is possible. The chain combines TRBV6-5 with TRBJ2-7; TRBD2 matches at 13 bases. CDR1 and CDR2 from the germline V gene are MNHEY and SVGAGI. This CDR3 is 16 amino acids long. CDR3 in amino acids: CDSRREGLAGTYEQYF. CDR3 DNA: TGTGACAGCAGACGAGAGGGACTAGCGGGGACCTACGAGCAGTACTTC.

Concerning this clonotype itself: Being one base from a much bigger clone, this may be a read error. This chain uses TRBV5-4 with TRBJ1-1; D is possibly TRBD1 (6 bases). The CDR3 runs to 15 residues. CDR1 SGHNT and CDR2 YYREEE come from the germline V gene (reference sequence). For the CDR3, the DNA is TGTGCCAGCAGCCCCAGGGGTGGGCAGAGGACTGAACCTTTCTTT. Its protein product is CASSPRGGQRTEPFF.

As regards this clonotype: The CDR3 carries no conserved terminal phenylalanine or tryptophan, so it likely arises from a read error. The chain couples TRBV29-1 to TRBJ2-3; tentative D call: TRBD2 (5 bases). Trimming pared 2 bases from V and 0 bases from J, leaving 9 bases between. This CDR3 is 14 amino acids long. Germline V CDR1 and CDR2: SQVTM, ANQGSEA. The CDR3 DNA reads TGCAGCGTTGAAATGGGAGTAAGCACAGATACGCAGTATTTA. Its protein product is CSVEMGVSTDTQYL.

About this clonotype itself: One end of the junction varies from germline; a read error may be responsible. This chain connects TRBV25-1 to TRBJ1-1; TRBD1 might be the D (6 bases). This CDR3 contains 13 residues. Germline V lookup: CDR1 MGHDK, CDR2 SYGVNS. The CDR3 reads CVSRGQMNTEALF. The CDR3 nucleotides are TGTGTCAGCAGAGGACAGATGAACACTGAAGCTCTCTTT.

This clonotype was counted many times. The V and J genes are TRBV6-1 and TRBJ2-7, with D unresolved. Germline CDR1 is MNHNS and CDR2 is SASEGT. Trimming removed 0 bases at V and 5 bases at J, with 14 bases between. The CDR3 totals 15 residues. The CDR3 DNA reads as TGTGCCAGCAGTGAAGCGGGTCAAGGGTGGAACGAGCAGTACTTC. Its translation is CASSEAGQGWNEQYF.

Points on this clonotype: A junction end diverges from the germline sequence, so it may reflect a read error. The chain is built from TRBV6-1 and TRBJ1-5, with D possibly matching TRBD1 (5 bases). This CDR3 contains 19 residues. Germline V gene lookup returns CDR1 MNHNS and CDR2 SASEGT. The CDR3: CASRIGGPPSIHSSQPQRF. Here the CDR3 DNA reads TGTGCCAGTAGGATCGGGGGACCACCCAGCATTCATAGCAGTCAGCCCCAGCGTTTT.

As to this clonotype: Given the absence of the conserved phenylalanine or tryptophan at the CDR3 end, a read error is likely. Because the CDR3's place on the DNA is in doubt, the DNA is left out and the CDR3 is given as listed by TCRdb. This rearrangement joins TRBV14 to TRBJ2-1; the listed D gene, TRBD2, was not tested against the DNA. Both ends counted, the CDR3 spans 15 residues. Germline V lookup: CDR1 SGHDN, CDR2 FVKESK. The CDR3 region is CASSQFLAGNNEQSS.

Worth noting for this clonotype: The junction shows a germline mismatch at one end, possibly a read error. CDR3 loop: CASSSTPQTGADVLTF. CDR3 nucleotides: TGTGCCAGCAGCTCGACACCACAGACTGGGGCCGACGTCCTGACTTTC. This chain links TRBV11-3 with TRBJ2-6; possible D gene TRBD1, 5 bases. The CDR3 consists of 16 residues. Germline values: CDR1 SGHNT, CDR2 YENEEA.

The V and J genes are TRBV29-1 and TRBJ2-3, with 9 bases that match TRBD2. V lost 8 bases and J lost 3; bases outside the gene matches: 9. This CDR3 contains 14 residues. Germline values: CDR1 SQVTM, CDR2 ANQGSEA. The CDR3 DNA is TGCAGCAGCCTAAGCGGGAGGAGAACAGATACGCAGTATTTT. Its protein is CSSLSGRRTDTQYF.

This clonotype was detected only a few times. A single base separates this from a much larger clone, so it may be a read error. The chain is built from TRBV28 and TRBJ2-2; D may be TRBD1 or TRBD2 (6 bases each). The CDR3 extends over 14 amino acids. V lost 8 bases and J 6 bases, leaving 16 bases between the germline ends. Germline CDR1 MDHEN, CDR2 SYDVKM. CDR3 amino acids: CASLRGALSGELFF. The CDR3 DNA reads TGTGCCAGCCTTAGGGGGGCTCTGTCCGGGGAGCTGTTTTTT.

Of note for this clonotype: A junction boundary mismatches the germline segment, possibly from a read error. V is TRBV4-2 and J is TRBJ1-1; D remains ambiguous. This CDR3 region has 16 residues. Germline V gene data show CDR1 as LGHNA and CDR2 as YNFKEQ. The CDR3 loop is CASSQDWRGVNTQAFF. The CDR3 DNA is TGTGCCAGCAGCCAAGATTGGCGGGGAGTGAACACTCAAGCTTTCTTT.

Many counts were recorded for this clonotype. J is TRBJ2-2 and V is TRBV4-3, with 10 bases identical to TRBD1. The CDR3 runs to 18 residues. Losses at the gene ends were 2 bases for V and 3 bases for J; bases not matched to a gene: 9. Germline V gene sequence: CDR1 LGHNA, CDR2 YSLEER. CDR3: CASSQYHWTGGYTGELFF. CDR3 coding DNA: TGCGCCAGCAGCCAATATCATTGGACAGGGGGGTACACCGGGGAGCTGTTTTTT.

About this clonotype itself: A much larger clone lies one base from this, so it may be a read error. The V call is TRBV6-2 or TRBV6-3, the J call TRBJ1-1, with 11 bases that match TRBD1. Germline CDR1 is MNHEY and CDR2 is SVGEGT. The CDR3 is 14 residues long. DNA for the CDR3: TGTGCCGGCAGTTGGACAGGGGGCAACACTGAAGCTTTCTTT. Translating gives CAGSWTGGNTEAFF.

With regard to this clonotype: One base away lies a much larger clone, so this may be a sequencing read error. The CDR3 region has the DNA TGTGCCAGCAGCCCCATTCCCCGGGGACCATACTACAATGGGCAGTTCTTC. As protein: CASSPIPRGPYYNGQFF. The chain uses TRBV28 and TRBJ2-1; either TRBD1 or TRBD2 may fit D (5 bases each). Germline assignment: CDR1 MDHEN and CDR2 SYDVKM. There are 17 residues in the CDR3. Variable domain in full (rest from reference TRBV28 and TRBJ2-1): DVKVTQSSRYLVKRTGEKVFLECVQDMDHENMFWYRQDPGLGLRLIYFSYDVKMKEKGDIPEGYSVSREKKERFSLILESASTNQTSMYLCASSPIPRGPYYNGQFFGPGTRLTVL.

Regarding this clonotype: A much larger clone lies a single base off, so this may be a read error. The rearrangement links TRBV28 to TRBJ2-5; 7 bases agree with TRBD1. This CDR3 has 16 residues. CDR1 is MDHEN and CDR2 is SYDVKM in the germline V gene. CDR3: CANSLFYRQGQETQYF. The CDR3 DNA is TGTGCCAACAGTTTATTCTACCGACAGGGCCAAGAGACCCAGTACTTC.

V gene TRBV11-2 combines with J gene TRBJ2-7; TRBD1 matches at 11 bases. The germline CDR1 and CDR2 sequences are SGHAT and FQNNGV. The CDR3 is 14 residues long. Germline trimming cut 4 bases from V and 13 bases from J; bases unmatched to any gene: 12. The CDR3 DNA follows: TGTGCCAGCAGCTATCGGACAGGGGGCTACGACCACTACTTC. This translates into CASSYRTGGYDHYF.

About this clonotype itself: A junction boundary mismatches the germline segment, possibly from a read error. The chain employs TRBV7-9 and TRBJ2-1; the match to TRBD2 covers 9 bases. The germline CDR1 and CDR2 sequences are SEHNR and FQNEAQ (reference sequence). This CDR3 has 18 residues. For the CDR3, the DNA is TGTGCCGGCAGCTTAGCGGCTACTAGCGGGCCTGAGGGCGATGAGCAGTCCTTC. Its translation: CAGSLAATSGPEGDEQSF.

This clonotype was counted at least ten times. CDR3 amino acids: CSVEFATYEQYF. CDR3 sequence (DNA): TGCAGCGTTGAATTTGCGACCTACGAGCAGTACTTC. This chain uses TRBV29-1 with TRBJ2-7; D unclear. Trimming took off 2 bases at V and 2 bases at J, with 7 bases between the two ends. Germline assignment: CDR1 SQVTM and CDR2 ANQGSEA. This CDR3 spans 12 amino acids.